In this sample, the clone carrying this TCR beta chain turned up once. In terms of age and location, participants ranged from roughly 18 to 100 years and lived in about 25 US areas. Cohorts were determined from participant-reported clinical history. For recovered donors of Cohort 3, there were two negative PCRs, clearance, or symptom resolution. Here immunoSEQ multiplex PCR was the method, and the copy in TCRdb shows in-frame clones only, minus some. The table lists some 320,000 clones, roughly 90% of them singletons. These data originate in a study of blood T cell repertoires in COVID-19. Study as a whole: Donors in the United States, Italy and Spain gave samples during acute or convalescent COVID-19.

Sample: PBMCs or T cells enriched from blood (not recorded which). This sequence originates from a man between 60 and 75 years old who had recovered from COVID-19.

CDR3 nucleotides: TGTGCCAGCAGCTTAGCGGGGAGGGGAAGGGGAAACACCATATATTTT. Translating gives CASSLAGRGRGNTIYF. The chain has TRBV7-2 and TRBJ1-3; D is possibly TRBD1 (5 bases). The germline V gene encodes CDR1 SGHTA and CDR2 FQGNSA. The CDR3 is 16 amino acids. With 0 bases removed from V and 4 bases from J, the gap between germline ends came to 13 bases.